The 20 T cell receptor beta chains below were found in one sample sequenced in a study of cytomegalovirus exposure and HLA in healthy donors (dated by TCRdb to 2016 to 2017). The method was the immunoSEQ multiplex PCR assay. For the multiplex PCR, a mixture combining 60 forward primers for TCR Vbeta segments and 13 reverse primers for TCR Jbeta segments was used. The table comes from immuneACCESS by way of TCRdb, which keeps in-frame sequences with V and J called. Part of the clones is missing from these tables; in studies checked, under half for an unresolved V gene and the rest for unknown reasons. The sample table lists 110,000 to 150,000 clones, around 72% of them with a count of one. The ten largest account for 2.1% of the sample. The sequencing sample was made of PBMCs. These receptors were obtained from a man between 35 and 55 years old in good health and CMV-seronegative.

V and J are TRBV27 and TRBJ2-5, with D hard to call. This CDR3 spans 17 amino acids. CDR1 and CDR2 (germline): MNHEY, SMNVEV (reference sequence). V gave up 6 bases and J gave up 1 base, with 21 bases separating them. Here the CDR3 DNA reads TGTGCCAGCAGCCCAAAGCTGGGCCCCGTGGTCCAAGAGACCCAGTACTTC. This encodes CASSPKLGPVVQETQYF.

This clone has only one observation. The J gene is TRBJ2-7, the V gene TRBV27; tentative D call: TRBD1 (6 bases). The CDR3 length is 16 residues. Trimming removed 5 bases from V and 4 bases from J, with 21 bases in between. Germline CDR1 reads MNHEY; CDR2 reads SMNVEV (reference sequence). CDR3 sequence (DNA): TGTGCCAGCAGTCGCGGGTCGGCAGGGGCGCGATACGAGCAGTACTTC. It translates to CASSRGSAGARYEQYF.

V usage is TRBV19 and J usage is TRBJ1-6, with 7 bases aligning to TRBD1. Trimming removed 3 bases from V and 6 bases from J; junction bases left unmatched: 5. CDR1 is LNHDA and CDR2 is SQIVND in the germline V gene (reference sequence). This CDR3 comprises 15 residues. The CDR3 sequence is CASSIGTEPNSPLHF. The CDR3 nucleotides read TGTGCCAGTAGTATCGGGACAGAACCTAATTCACCCCTCCACTTT.

In this sample, this clone turned up a few times. The CDR3 here is CASSSRAGAEAFF. In DNA form, the CDR3 reads TGTGCCAGCAGCTCTCGAGCGGGGGCTGAAGCTTTCTTT. The rearrangement joins TRBV7-3 to TRBJ1-1, with a possible D match to TRBD1 (5 bases). V lost 4 bases and J lost 6, with 12 bases in between. Germline loops: CDR1 SGHTA, CDR2 FQGTGA. CDR3 length: 13 amino acids.

J is TRBJ1-5 and V is TRBV19; 9 bases fit TRBD1. The J segment lost 1 base and the V segment lost 9 bases, leaving 13 bases of the junction unmatched. The CDR3 covers 17 residues. Germline V gene sequence: CDR1 LNHDA, CDR2 SQIVND (reference sequence). The CDR3 nucleotides are TGTGCCAGCTCGGGGGGACAGGGAGCATGGAGCAATCAGCCCCAGCATTTT. Translated, it gives CASSGGQGAWSNQPQHF.

With respect to this clone: The junction shows a germline mismatch at one end, possibly a read error. The chain couples TRBV2 to TRBJ1-5, with TRBD1 as a possible D gene (6 bases). The CDR3 sequence is 14 residues long. Germline-derived CDR1 and CDR2 are SNHLY and FYNNEI. CDR3: CASSLDSSNQPQNF. CDR3 in DNA: TGTGCCAGCAGCCTGGACAGTAGCAATCAGCCCCAGAATTTT.

This clone has only a few counts. The chain uses TRBV10-3 and TRBJ2-7, with 9 bases identical to TRBD1. The CDR3 has 16 amino acids. The germline V gene encodes CDR1 ENHRY and CDR2 SYGVKD. V lost 0 bases to trimming and J lost 1 base; unmatched junction nucleotides: 4. CDR3 nucleotides: TGTGCCATCAGTGAGTCGGGGGGACAGGGATCCTACGAGCAGTACTTC. Its translation: CAISESGGQGSYEQYF.

This sequence joins TRBV30 and TRBJ2-3; D ambiguous. The CDR3 covers 14 residues. The V gene lost 4 bases and the J gene lost 0 bases, with 11 bases spanning the gap. Germline CDR1 and CDR2: GTSNPN and SVGIG (reference sequence). The CDR3 DNA is TGTGCCTGGACTGCTACTCGCAGCACAGATACGCAGTATTTT. Translated, it gives CAWTATRSTDTQYF.

The chain uses TRBV27 and TRBJ1-2; the D is unclear. Germline CDR1 reads MNHEY; CDR2 reads SMNVEV (reference sequence). Trimming left V 5 bases short and J 0 bases short, with 7 bases between. CDR3 size: 13 residues. The CDR3 DNA reads as TGTGCCAGCAGTCCCCTTCCTAACTATGGCTACACCTTC. This encodes CASSPLPNYGYTF.

The chain joins TRBV5-1 to TRBJ2-1; TRBD2 agrees at 11 bases. CDR1 and CDR2 (germline): SGHRS, YFSETQ. The CDR3 has 15 residues. V lost 0 bases, J lost 8 bases, and 4 bases stayed unmatched. The CDR3 region has the DNA TGCGCCAGCAGCTTGGTTTTAGCGGGAGGGCATGAGCAGTTCTTC. Protein sequence: CASSLVLAGGHEQFF.

J is TRBJ2-1 and V is TRBV4-3, with 7 bases that match TRBD2. The V gene end was trimmed by 1 base and the J gene end by 5 bases; junction bases not matched to a gene: 8. The CDR3 loop spans 16 amino acids. Germline V gene sequence: CDR1 LGHNA, CDR2 YSLEER. CDR3 sequence: CASSQALGGMNNEQFF. The CDR3 region has the DNA TGCGCCAGCAGCCAAGCCCTGGGGGGGATGAACAATGAGCAGTTCTTC.

V usage is TRBV7-2 and J usage is TRBJ2-1; 7 bases fit TRBD2. The J segment lost 7 bases and the V segment lost 2 bases, leaving 8 bases of the junction unmatched. Germline V gives CDR1 SGHTA, CDR2 FQGNSA. CDR3 length equals 15 residues. The CDR3 DNA sequence: TGTGCCAGCAGCTTACTGGCGGGAGTACGAAATGAGCAGTTCTTC. It yields the protein CASSLLAGVRNEQFF.

This clone was recorded a few times. This chain connects TRBV6-1 to TRBJ2-2; D not resolved. The germline V gene has CDR1 MNHNS and CDR2 SASEGT. CDR3 size: 14 residues. V shed 6 bases and J shed 1 base, with 9 bases lying between them. The CDR3 DNA reads TGTGCCAGCAGGGCTTTGTGGAACACCGGGGAGCTGTTTTTT. Its translation is CASRALWNTGELFF.

This chain links TRBV2 with TRBJ1-6; 10 bases fit TRBD1. With V trimmed by 6 bases and J by 0 bases, 2 bases remained unmatched. The CDR3 totals 16 residues. Germline CDR1 SNHLY, CDR2 FYNNEI. The CDR3 bases are TGTGCCAGCAGGGGACAGGGGAGCTCCTATAATTCACCCCTCCACTTT. Protein product: CASRGQGSSYNSPLHF. The complete variable domain, with remaining parts taken from reference TRBV2 and TRBJ1-6, reads EPEVTQTPSHQVTQMGQEVILRCVPISNHLYFYWYRQILGQKVEFLVSFYNNEISEKSEIFDDQFSVERPDGSNFTLKIRSTKLEDSAMYFCASRGQGSSYNSPLHFGNGTRLTVT.

The chain is built from TRBV6-5 and TRBJ2-7; D remains ambiguous. Germline values: CDR1 MNHEY, CDR2 SVGAGI. The CDR3 runs 15 residues. V was trimmed by 2 bases and J by 2 bases, leaving 13 bases between them. The CDR3 DNA is TGTGCCAGCAGTTACGGTGGAGCGTTAACCTACGAGCAGTACTTC. It encodes CASSYGGALTYEQYF.

The chain employs TRBV5-4 and TRBJ2-7; D perhaps matches TRBD2 (5 bases). The CDR3 length is 16 residues. Trimming pared 0 bases from V and 2 bases from J, leaving 15 bases between. Germline CDR1 reads SGHNT; CDR2 reads YYREEE (reference sequence). The CDR3 protein is CASSLGRGKVPYEQYF. CDR3 coding DNA: TGTGCCAGCAGCTTGGGTCGGGGAAAGGTACCCTACGAGCAGTACTTC.

This clone was seen just once. The rearrangement links TRBV5-4 to TRBJ1-1; TRBD1 matches 12 bases. Germline CDR1 reads SGHNT; CDR2 reads YYREEE (reference sequence). With V trimmed by 3 bases and J by 6 bases, 3 bases remained unmatched. CDR3 length equals 14 residues. CDR3 protein: CASSSGQGASEAFF. CDR3 bases: TGTGCCAGCAGCTCGGGACAGGGGGCTTCTGAAGCTTTCTTT.

The chain links TRBV11-2 to TRBJ2-5, with a weak D call TRBD1 (6 bases). The length of the CDR3 is 13 residues. The germline V gene has CDR1 SGHAT and CDR2 FQNNGV. Trimming removed 4 bases from V and 1 base from J, with 7 bases in between. CDR3 bases: TGTGCCAGCAGCTGGGACACCCAAGAGACCCAGTACTTC. The encoded protein is CASSWDTQETQYF. The full variable domain, rest sourced from reference TRBV11-2 and TRBJ2-5, is EAGVAQSPRYKIIEKRQSVAFWCNPISGHATLYWYQQILGQGPKLLIQFQNNGVVDDSQLPKDRFSAERLKGVDSTLKIQPAKLEDSAVYLCASSWDTQETQYFGPGTRLLVL.

This clone was found a few times. In nucleotides, the CDR3 is TGTGCCAGCAGGCCGTGGGACAGGGAATATGGCTACACCTTC. The encoded protein is CASRPWDREYGYTF. V is TRBV6-6 and J is TRBJ1-2; 9 nucleotides align to TRBD1. V lost 6 bases to trimming and J lost 5 bases; unmatched junction nucleotides: 7. CDR3 size: 14 residues. Germline V gene sequence: CDR1 MNHNY, CDR2 SVGAGI (reference sequence).

V gene TRBV30 combines with J gene TRBJ1-2; 10 positions agree with TRBD1. This CDR3 is 11 amino acids long. With V trimmed by 5 bases and J by 9 bases, 3 bases remained unmatched. CDR1 is GTSNPN and CDR2 is SVGIG in the germline V gene (reference sequence). DNA of the CDR3: TGTGCCTGGGGGACAGGGGTGAGCTACACCTTC. Protein: CAWGTGVSYTF.